The clone carrying this T cell receptor beta chain was counted many times. As yet, its antigen is unknown. TCR beta CDR3 regions were amplified from RNA. An initial round of RT-PCR targeting the TCR CDR3 relied on the HTBI primer set. TCRdb redid the calling of the multiplex PCR reads with MiXCR, one entry per CDR3 protein. The sample yields 500,000 to 650,000 distinct CDR3 sequences, 40% to 50% seen once. The sample comes from a study of T cells in Graves' hyperthyroidism and ophthalmopathy. Uncontrolled infection, other autoimmune disease, pregnancy or lactation led to exclusion. The study based diagnoses on clinical symptoms, serum thyroxine and TRAb, thyroid ultrasound and orbital computed tomography. Study-wide findings and caveats: Through a model of 13 V-J features, ophthalmopathy was separated from stable hyperthyroidism.

From germline, CDR1 is SGHTA and CDR2 FQGNSA. V lost 8 bases to trimming and J lost 7 bases; unmatched junction nucleotides: 8. This CDR3 is built from 14 residues. The chain has TRBV7-2 and TRBJ2-2; 9 nucleotides align to TRBD2. Sequenced input: peripheral blood or thyroid tissue (not recorded which). This sequence originates from an adult woman with Graves' disease, either hyperthyroidism or ophthalmopathy (not recorded which). CDR3 sequence: CASGLAGINGELFF. As DNA, the CDR3 is TGTGCCAGCGGGCTAGCGGGAATCAACGGGGAGCTGTTTTTT. Variable domain in full (rest from reference TRBV7-2 and TRBJ2-2): GAGVSQSPSNKVTEKGKDVELRCDPISGHTALYWYRQSLGQGLEFLIYFQGNSAPDKSGLPSDRFSAERTGGSVSTLTIQRTQQEDSAVYLCASGLAGINGELFFGEGSRLTVL.